The clone carrying this T cell receptor beta chain was picked up a small number of times. Its antigen is undetermined. A J-beta primer mix and a sample-barcoded 5' primer were used in a second PCR of roughly 7 to 12 cycles. Via MiXCR, TCRdb re-called the 5' RACE reads, giving one row per CDR3 protein. Among 550,000 to 750,000 distinct CDR3 sequences listed, 20% to 25% were seen once. Drawn from each donor were approximately 9.2 milliliters of peripheral blood. These data belong to a study of blood T cells in healthy people across ages. General observations from the study: Higher diversity, along with more naive CD4+ cells, distinguished long-lived donors from aged donors.

The sample taken for sequencing was blood. The TCR was taken from a man between 65 and 85 years old in good health.

CDR3 nucleotide sequence: TGTGCCATCAGTGAATTCGGCGGGGGGAATGAGCAGTTCTTC. Translating gives CAISEFGGGNEQFF. The V gene is TRBV10-3, the J gene TRBJ2-1; the match to TRBD2 covers 8 bases. The ends lost 3 bases at V and 7 bases at J; junction bases unmatched: 5. The CDR3 length is 14 residues. Germline CDR1 reads ENHRY; CDR2 reads SYGVKD.